Below are 16 T cell receptor beta chains sequenced from a single sample in a study of shared clonotypes between healthy human individuals (dated by TCRdb to between 2020 and 2021). CD8 naive samples were obtained by positive selection for CCR7 among CD45RO-negative cells, yielding a CD45RA+CCR7+ population from which TemRA cells were excluded. To prepare the library, the immunoSEQ multiplex PCR assay was applied. Imported from immuneACCESS, the table was reduced by TCRdb to in-frame sequences with V and J called. These copies leave out some clones; in studies compared against another copy, an unresolved V gene accounts for under half, and the cause of the remainder is not known. The sample table shows 550,000 to 600,000 clones, and 98% are seen once. The ten biggest clones cover 0.3% of the sample. The sample taken for sequencing was naive CD8+ T cells sorted from blood. This specimen's cell subset or site label, per the study, means: CD45RA+CCR7+. The receptors stem from a young man in good health.

The J gene is TRBJ2-2, the V gene TRBV30; no definite D call. Germline V gene sequence: CDR1 GTSNPN, CDR2 SVGIG (reference sequence). The CDR3 spans 10 residues. The ends were cut back, 1 base at V and 8 bases at J, with 2 bases in the middle. CDR3 residues: CAWSDGELFF. The CDR3 nucleotides are TGTGCCTGGAGTGATGGGGAGCTGTTTTTT.

The chain combines TRBV4-3 with TRBJ2-7; possible D gene TRBD1, 6 bases. V lost 1 base and J 2 bases, leaving 15 bases between the germline ends. The CDR3 is made up of 16 amino acids. Germline CDR1 and CDR2: LGHNA and YSLEER. In DNA, the CDR3 is TGCGCCAGCAGCCAAGTCGCCGGGACAATAGCCTACGAGCAGTACTTC. Protein product: CASSQVAGTIAYEQYF.

The CDR3 protein is CASSSGVTGGEQFF. The CDR3, as DNA: TGTGCCAGCAGTTCCGGAGTAACCGGGGGTGAGCAGTTCTTC. The chain links TRBV27 to TRBJ2-1; the D gene is possibly TRBD2 (6 bases). The CDR3 spans 14 residues. Per germline, CDR1 MNHEY and CDR2 SMNVEV (reference sequence). Trimming shortened V by 4 bases and J by 9 bases, and 16 bases separated the two germline ends.

The chain has TRBV4-1 and TRBJ2-4, with 8 bases identical to TRBD1. Germline assignment: CDR1 MGHRA and CDR2 YSYEKL. V gave up 2 bases and J gave up 1 base; unmatched junction bases: 1. The length of the CDR3 is 15 residues. Here the CDR3 reads CASSQTGGAKNIQYF. Written as DNA, the CDR3 is TGCGCCAGCAGCCAAACAGGGGGGGCCAAAAACATTCAGTACTTC.

V is TRBV9 and J is TRBJ2-1; D ambiguous. The germline CDR1 and CDR2 sequences are SGDLS and YYNGEE. The ends were cut back, 7 bases at V and 5 bases at J, with 13 bases in the middle. The CDR3 is made up of 13 amino acids. The CDR3 sequence: CASGPFPNNEQFF. In nucleotides, the CDR3 is TGTGCCAGCGGGCCATTTCCTAACAATGAGCAGTTCTTC.

This clone has just one count. The rearrangement uses TRBV7-2 and TRBJ2-7; D possibly corresponds to TRBD1 (5 bases). Trimming removed 1 base from V and 1 base from J, with 8 bases in between. The germline V gene encodes CDR1 SGHTA and CDR2 FQGNSA. The CDR3 runs 14 residues. Written as DNA, the CDR3 is TGTGCCAGCAGCTTAGAGGGGTTTTCCTACGAGCAGTACTTC. Protein product: CASSLEGFSYEQYF.

The chain combines TRBV29-1 with TRBJ1-2; D possibly corresponds to TRBD1 (6 bases). Between the trimmed V and J ends, which lost 6 bases and 2 bases, there was a span of 10 bases. Germline-derived CDR1 and CDR2 are SQVTM and ANQGSEA. CDR3 length: 12 amino acids. The CDR3, as DNA: TGCAGCGTAGGACAGTTGAACTATGGCTACACCTTC. This gives the protein CSVGQLNYGYTF.

This CDR3 reads CASKGGVDSGEKLFF. In DNA, the CDR3 is TGTGCCAGCAAGGGTGGGGTCGACAGTGGTGAAAAACTGTTTTTT. This chain links TRBV2 with TRBJ1-4; D might be TRBD1 (5 bases). CDR1 is SNHLY and CDR2 is FYNNEI in the germline V gene. V gave up 7 bases and J gave up 7 bases, with 19 bases separating them. CDR3 length equals 15 residues. The whole variable domain, remainder taken from reference TRBV2 and TRBJ1-4, is EPEVTQTPSHQVTQMGQEVILRCVPISNHLYFYWYRQILGQKVEFLVSFYNNEISEKSEIFDDQFSVERPDGSNFTLKIRSTKLEDSAMYFCASKGGVDSGEKLFFGSGTQLSVL.

The V and J genes are TRBV27 and TRBJ2-1, with 8 nucleotides matching TRBD2. The CDR3 has 13 amino acids. The germline CDR1 and CDR2 sequences are MNHEY and SMNVEV (reference sequence). Trimming cost V 7 bases and J 13 bases; bases outside gene matches: 12. CDR3 sequence (DNA): TGTGCCAGCAACCAACCTACCGGGACTAGACAGTTCTTC. Amino acid sequence: CASNQPTGTRQFF.

The V gene is TRBV27, the J gene TRBJ1-4; D uncertain. This CDR3 comprises 17 residues. Trimming took 7 bases from V and 2 from J, leaving 20 bases between them. Germline CDR1 MNHEY, CDR2 SMNVEV (reference sequence). CDR3 coding DNA: TGTGCCAGCAAAAAAAGGGCAGTCTCTGCCACTAATGAAAAACTGTTTTTT. Protein sequence: CASKKRAVSATNEKLFF.

The V call is TRBV6-1, the J call TRBJ2-7, with 8 nucleotides matching TRBD1. The germline V gene has CDR1 MNHNS and CDR2 SASEGT. CDR3 length equals 15 residues. The ends lost 3 bases at V and 3 bases at J; junction bases unmatched: 7. CDR3 nucleotides: TGTGCCAGCAGTGAGATCCAGGGGGCCCTCTACGAGCAGTACTTC. It specifies CASSEIQGALYEQYF.

The genes are TRBV28 and TRBJ1-4, with TRBD1 matching over 9 bases. V lost 5 bases and J lost 7; bases outside the gene matches: 14. Germline V lookup: CDR1 MDHEN, CDR2 SYDVKM. CDR3 length: 17 residues. The CDR3 DNA follows: TGTGCCAGCAGTCTACAATTCCCGGGGACAGGGCCTGAAAAACTGTTTTTT. Protein product: CASSLQFPGTGPEKLFF.

V usage is TRBV29-1 and J usage is TRBJ2-2; no definite D call. This CDR3 is built from 12 residues. Germline values: CDR1 SQVTM, CDR2 ANQGSEA. Trimming removed 6 bases from V and 4 bases from J, with 9 bases in between. The CDR3 sequence: CSVWGATGELFF. Written as DNA, the CDR3 is TGCAGCGTATGGGGTGCCACCGGGGAGCTGTTTTTT.

The count of this clone is one. The chain employs TRBV5-4 and TRBJ1-1; D gene unclear. The V end was cut by 3 bases, the J end by 4 bases, with 25 bases between. The germline V gene encodes CDR1 SGHNT and CDR2 YYREEE (reference sequence). This CDR3 region has 18 residues. The CDR3 DNA sequence: TGTGCCAGCAGCTCAACTCCCGGATCCGGCCCGGCCTCCACTGAAGCTTTCTTT. Translation: CASSSTPGSGPASTEAFF.

The chain combines TRBV30 with TRBJ2-7, with D perhaps matching TRBD1 (6 bases). CDR3 length: 13 residues. CDR1 is GTSNPN, CDR2 SVGIG, per germline (reference sequence). With 7 bases removed from V and 2 bases from J, the gap between germline ends came to 15 bases. The CDR3 coding sequence is TGTGCCTCATCCCGGGACAAGACCTACGAGCAGTACTTC. Its protein is CASSRDKTYEQYF.

V and J are TRBV11-2 and TRBJ2-7, with TRBD2 matching 10 bases. The CDR3 is 16 residues long. Germline loops: CDR1 SGHAT, CDR2 FQNNGV. J was trimmed by 3 bases and V by 2 bases; bases with no gene match: 7. In nucleotides, the CDR3 is TGTGCCAGCAGCTTATCAAGGACTAGCGGAAACTACGAGCAGTACTTC. Protein: CASSLSRTSGNYEQYF.